Following are 7 T cell receptor beta chains from one sample sequenced in a study of blood T cells in healthy people across ages. A second PCR of about 6 to 11 cycles used a sample-barcoded 5' primer and a J-beta primer mix. From the 5' RACE reads, TCRdb called clonotypes with MiXCR, one entry per CDR3 protein. The table records about 800,000 distinct CDR3 sequences, over 45% of them present only once. Sequencing was performed on blood. The receptors originated from a man aged 25-45 years in good health.

CDR3 sequence: CSASPGAEKDEQFF. The CDR3 DNA reads TGCAGTGCTAGTCCGGGGGCGGAGAAGGATGAGCAGTTCTTC. The chain has TRBV20-1 and TRBJ2-1; D may match TRBD1 or TRBD2 (6 bases each). Germline V gives CDR1 DFQATT, CDR2 SNEGSKA (reference sequence). The CDR3 contains 14 residues. Trimming left V 3 bases short and J 8 bases short, with 17 bases between.

In this sample, this clonotype turned up a few times. The chain has TRBV29-1 and TRBJ1-4; TRBD1 might be the D (6 bases). This CDR3 has 12 amino acids. Per the germline V gene, CDR1 is SQVTM and CDR2 is ANQGSEA. Trimming removed 7 bases at V and 4 bases at J, with 10 bases between. The CDR3 sequence is CSGTERNEKLFF. The CDR3 region has the DNA TGCAGCGGGACAGAGCGTAATGAAAAACTGTTTTTT.

J is TRBJ1-5 and V is TRBV2; possibly TRBD1 for D (5 bases). CDR1 SNHLY and CDR2 FYNNEI come from the germline V gene. This CDR3 spans 15 amino acids. Trimming stripped 3 bases from V and 11 bases from J, with 20 bases between. DNA of the CDR3: TGTGCCAGCAGTGATGGAGGGGCCGGCGGTATAGCCCAGCATTTT. As protein: CASSDGGAGGIAQHF. The complete variable domain, with remaining parts taken from reference TRBV2 and TRBJ1-5, reads EPEVTQTPSHQVTQMGQEVILRCVPISNHLYFYWYRQILGQKVEFLVSFYNNEISEKSEIFDDQFSVERPDGSNFTLKIRSTKLEDSAMYFCASSDGGAGGIAQHFGDGTRLSIL.

This chain uses TRBV5-1 with TRBJ2-3; no definite D call. The germline V gene encodes CDR1 SGHRS and CDR2 YFSETQ. Trimming took 8 bases from V and 0 from J, leaving 13 bases between them. The CDR3 has 14 amino acids. In DNA, the CDR3 is TGCGCCAGTCGCGACATCCCGAGCACAGATACGCAGTATTTT. Protein product: CASRDIPSTDTQYF.

The rearrangement joins TRBV6-6 to TRBJ2-7; TRBD2 matches at 10 bases. V was clipped by 8 bases and J by 1 base; unmatched bases: 5. The germline gives CDR1 MNHNY, CDR2 SVGAGI (reference sequence). CDR3 length equals 14 residues. CDR3 in DNA: TGTGCCAGCCGCCTGGGACTAGCGTCCTACGAGCAGTACTTC. Amino acids: CASRLGLASYEQYF.

The J gene is TRBJ1-2, the V gene TRBV5-1, with D uncertain. In germline, CDR1 is SGHRS, CDR2 YFSETQ. Trimming removed 4 bases at V and 3 bases at J, with 10 bases between. The CDR3 runs to 13 residues. CDR3 DNA: TGCGCCAGCAGCCCGGACGGGGACTATGGCTACACCTTC. Protein sequence: CASSPDGDYGYTF. Supplemented by reference TRBV5-1 and TRBJ1-2, the full variable domain reads KAGVTQTPRYLIKTRGQQVTLSCSPISGHRSVSWYQQTPGQGLQFLFEYFSETQRNKGNFPGRFSGRQFSNSRSEMNVSTLELGDSALYLCASSPDGDYGYTFGSGTRLTVV.

This clonotype has more than one count but fewer than ten. The DNA for the CDR3 is TGTGCCACCAGCCCCGACAGGGTATCCTACGAGCAGTACTTC. It yields the protein CATSPDRVSYEQYF. V usage is TRBV15 and J usage is TRBJ2-7; 7 bases fit TRBD1. V gave up 5 bases and J gave up 1 base; unmatched junction bases: 5. Germline CDR1 reads LNHNV; CDR2 reads YYDKDF (reference sequence). The CDR3 totals 14 residues.